The rows below give T cell receptor beta chains drawn from one sample of a study of CD8+CD57+ T cells in acquired aplastic anemia. TCRdb processed the reads anew with MiXCR; each CDR3 protein has one entry. The sample lists approximately 65,000 distinct CDR3 sequences; about 54% were seen once. Material: sorted CD4+, CD8+, or CD8+CD57+ T cells (not recorded which) from PBMCs. All receptors come from a human donor in good health, serving as a control. CDR3s include the opening cysteine and the closing phenylalanine or tryptophan. The D gene is left open where the match is weak. Some rows have no size entry. The others give once, few or many, or a class for an expanded clone.

J gene,clone size,D gene,V gene,CDR3 DNA,CDR3 protein
TRBJ1-2,-,-,TRBV20-1,TGCAGTGCCCCGGGTCCTTTAGGCTATGGCTACACCTTC,CSAPGPLGYGYTF
TRBJ2-7,-,-,TRBV29-1,TGCAGCGTTCTAGGCAGGGAGCCTTCCAACGAGCAGTACTTC,CSVLGREPSNEQYF
TRBJ2-7,-,-,TRBV7-9,TGTGCCAGCAGCGAGGGTGGGGTTTCCGAGCAGTACTTC,CASSEGGVSEQYF
TRBJ2-5,-,-,TRBV15,TGTGCCACCAGCAGCTCGATACAAGAGGCCCAGTACTTC,CATSSSIQEAQYF
TRBJ1-1,-,-,TRBV5-1,-,CASSIYLCSATSGTEAFF
TRBJ2-3,-,-,TRBV29-1,TGCAGCGTCTTTGTGCGGGGGACAACAGATACGCAGTATTTT,CSVFVRGTTDTQYF
TRBJ2-3,-,TRBD2,TRBV12-3/TRBV12-4,TGTGCCAGCAGAGGTAGCGGGAGGTCCAGCACAGATACGCAGTATTTT,CASRGSGRSSTDTQYF
TRBJ1-2,-,TRBD1,TRBV7-9,TGTGCCAGCAGTTGGGAGGGGGCCTATGGCTACACCTTC,CASSWEGAYGYTF
TRBJ2-3,-,TRBD1,TRBV10-3,TGTGCCGCCTGGGGACAGGGGAACACAGATACGCAGTATTTT,CAAWGQGNTDTQYF
TRBJ1-6,many,TRBD1,TRBV6-1,TGTGCCAGCAGTAGACAGGGCGAAGAATCACCCCTCCACTTT,CASSRQGEESPLHF
TRBJ2-7,-,TRBD2,TRBV20-1,TGCAGTGCCAAAGGGACTAGCGGGACAGGGTACGAGCAGTACTTC,CSAKGTSGTGYEQYF
TRBJ2-5,-,TRBD2,TRBV15,TGTGCCACCAGCAGACTCCCGGTCGGGAGGACTAGCGGGACCCAGTACTTC,CATSRLPVGRTSGTQYF
TRBJ2-2,many,TRBD2,TRBV11-3,TGTGCCAGCAGCCCCGGGACTAGCGGGGGAGCGATGAACACCGGGGAGCTGTTTTTT,CASSPGTSGGAMNTGELFF
TRBJ1-2,-,-,TRBV2,TGTGCCAGCAGTGAGTGGGAGGAGGGTGGCTACACCTTC,CASSEWEEGGYTF
TRBJ2-1,many,-,TRBV5-6,TGTGCCAGCAGCTTGGGGGTCCGGACCAGGAATGAGCAGTTCTTC,CASSLGVRTRNEQFF
TRBJ1-4,-,-,TRBV9,TGTGCCAGCAACAACGGAAGGGAAAAACTGTTTTTT,CASNNGREKLFF
TRBJ1-1,many,-,TRBV12-3/TRBV12-4,TGTGCCAGCAGTTTCTACCGGAACACTGAAGCTTTCTTT,CASSFYRNTEAFF
TRBJ1-1,-,TRBD1,TRBV10-3,TGTGCCATCAGTGCGGGGGGACAGCGGGGATACACTGAAGCTTTCTTT,CAISAGGQRGYTEAFF
TRBJ2-1,-,TRBD1,TRBV2,TGTGCCAGCGGCCGGGACAGGCTATTCAATGAGCAGTTCTTC,CASGRDRLFNEQFF
TRBJ2-3,-,-,TRBV24-1,TGTGCCACCAGTGACTGGACAGCAGATACGCAGTATTTT,CATSDWTADTQYF
TRBJ1-1,-,-,TRBV2,TGTGCCAGCAGTGAAAACAACCTGGGAAGGACTGAAGCTTTCTTT,CASSENNLGRTEAFF
TRBJ2-1,once,-,TRBV29-1,TGCAGCGTTGAACGGCAGGGGCCTGGAGATGAGCAGTTCTTC,CSVERQGPGDEQFF
TRBJ2-1,-,TRBD2,TRBV9,TGTGCCAGCAGCTTCCAACCCACGACTAGCCCCAATGAGCAGTTCTTC,CASSFQPTTSPNEQFF
TRBJ1-5,many,-,TRBV5-1,TGCGCCAGCAGCTTAGGGGGGGTAAGCAATCAGCCCCAGCATTTT,CASSLGGVSNQPQHF
TRBJ2-3,many,TRBD2,TRBV12-3/TRBV12-4,TGTGCCAGCAGCCCACGGCGGGAGTCCCCAGATACGCAGTATTTT,CASSPRRESPDTQYF
TRBJ2-3,many,TRBD2,TRBV11-1,TGTGCCAGCAGCTTAGCAGCGGGAGGGCCAGATACGCAGTATTTT,CASSLAAGGPDTQYF
TRBJ2-3,many,-,TRBV6-5,TGTGCCAGCAGTTACGGGACTGCCACAGATACGCAGTATTTT,CASSYGTATDTQYF
TRBJ2-3,-,-,TRBV25-1,TGTGCCAGCAGTAGGCAACAGGATACCACAAATACGCAGAATTTT,CASSRQQDTTNTQNF
TRBJ2-1,many,TRBD2,TRBV5-1,TGCGCCAGCAGCTTAGGACTCGGGACTAGCGGGAGCTCCTACAATGAGCAGTTCTTC,CASSLGLGTSGSSYNEQFF
TRBJ2-7,few,-,TRBV20-1,TGCAGTGCTAGAGGCAGTGGGGTCTCCTACGAGCAGTACTTC,CSARGSGVSYEQYF
TRBJ2-2,many,TRBD2,TRBV27,TGTGCCAGCAGAACCGGGACTAGCGGGACTAACACCGGGGAGCTGTTTTTT,CASRTGTSGTNTGELFF
TRBJ2-3,many,-,TRBV7-9,TGTGCCAGCAGCTTAACCGGAGGGGGTACAGATACGCAGTATTTT,CASSLTGGGTDTQYF
TRBJ1-1,many,TRBD1,TRBV6-5,TGTGCCAGCAGTTACTCATTGGGACAGCCTGAAGCTTTCTTT,CASSYSLGQPEAFF
TRBJ2-7,-,TRBD1,TRBV15,TGTGCCACCAGCAGCTTGGAGGGACAGGGGTACGAGCAGTACTTC,CATSSLEGQGYEQYF
TRBJ2-1,-,TRBD2,TRBV20-1,TGCAGTGCTAGAGATATCGGGACTAGCGGGACTGTTGAGCAGTTCTTC,CSARDIGTSGTVEQFF
TRBJ1-2,-,TRBD1,TRBV6-1,TGTGCCAGCAGTGAAATTGGACAGGGGAGCTATGGCTACACCTTC,CASSEIGQGSYGYTF
TRBJ2-3,many,-,TRBV12-3/TRBV12-4,TGTGCCAGCAGCTCGGCCGGGGAGGGGGTGCGTCCAGATACGCAGTATTTT,CASSSAGEGVRPDTQYF